This record covers a single TCR beta chain. The source of the sample is a study of radiotherapy plus CTLA-4 blockade in lung cancer. The CDR3 spans 15 residues. The V gene end was trimmed by 1 base and the J gene end by 10 bases; junction bases not matched to a gene: 8. CDR1 is MNHNY, CDR2 SVGAGI, per germline (reference sequence). This table comes from immunoSEQ multiplex PCR, and its TCRdb copy is limited to in-frame clones, with some not included. The table includes roughly 98,000 clones, around 86% detected once. Here the sequenced sample was peripheral blood, taken from a patient treated with radiotherapy plus ipilimumab. V and J are TRBV6-6 and TRBJ1-4, with 8 bases that match TRBD1. This TCR was recovered from a human donor with non-small cell lung cancer who had a partial response to radiotherapy plus ipilimumab. CDR3: CASSYLGQGRGKLFF. The CDR3, as DNA: TGTGCCAGCAGTTACTTAGGACAGGGTAGAGGAAAACTGTTTTTT.